This T cell receptor beta chain was obtained from a study of OX40 agonist ivuxolimab in advanced cancers. The length of the CDR3 is 19 residues. CDR1 is SGHTA and CDR2 is FQGNSA in the germline V gene. V lost 3 bases, J lost 5 bases, and 16 bases stayed unmatched. Sequencing used immunoSEQ multiplex PCR; TCRdb keeps in-frame clones, though not all of them. Seen here are about 25,000 clones, 70% to 90% observed once, and the top ten hold 35% to 50%. The chain joins TRBV7-2 to TRBJ2-3; 11 bases map to TRBD2. The material sequenced was CD4+ or CD8+ T cells sorted from blood, taken in a trial of the OX40 agonist ivuxolimab. This receptor was taken from an adult with an advanced solid tumor such as melanoma, head and neck, liver or kidney cancer. The CDR3, as DNA: TGTGCCAGCAGCTTCCTGACTAGCGGGGAGGGGAGATACTTAGATACGCAGTATTTT. Translation: CASSFLTSGEGRYLDTQYF.